The rows below give T cell receptor beta chains drawn from one sample of a study of immune cell composition in non-small cell lung cancer. Profiling relied on immunoSEQ multiplex PCR, and the TCRdb table lists in-frame clones only, not all of them. The table has thousands of clones, about 70% seen once. The sequenced sample consisted of lung tumor tissue. The receptors were gathered from a human donor with non-small cell lung cancer. The conserved cysteine and the conserved F or W are not part of the CDR3 here. The order of the fields is D gene, V gene, CDR3 protein. D genes are given only for firm matches.

. TRBV4-2 ASSQDWEGNTEAF
. TRBV2 ASGDSYGYT
TRBD2 TRBV5-1 ASSFLYGGGGNEQF
TRBD2 TRBV7-2 ASSLGPLAGGLEGEQY
TRBD2 TRBV5-6 ASSLTSGGLQETQY
. TRBV5-1 ASRSRREGGYSNQPQH
. TRBV30 AGKRGADTDTQY
. TRBV18 ASSQLQSLNTEAF
. TRBV7-2 ASSGQLNQPQH
. TRBV6-1 ASSRGRENNEQF
. TRBV5-1 ASSLSGDERCS
. TRBV5-1 ASSLGLDSSGELF
. TRBV7-3 ASSLTGITGNTIY
TRBD1 TRBV11-2 ASSFGEWTGGYTGELF
. TRBV7-6 ASSSLLGQSPYEQY
. TRBV7-2 ASSPVRDAGLGYT
TRBD1 TRBV5-1 ASSLSGGEGSPLH
. TRBV4-1 ASSPLGAGDDGYT
. TRBV5-1 ASKRDDFNTEAF
. TRBV4-1 ASSQTPGQGSSYNSPLH
TRBD1 TRBV5-1 ASSSWTGEETQY
TRBD1 TRBV19 ASSIDVTGGYYGYT
. TRBV28 ASSLRVGQPQH
. TRBV10-3 AISEFSTQRLGGQY
TRBD2 TRBV11-2 ASSARTSVEETQY
TRBD1 TRBV28 ASQGASEQY
. TRBV5-1 ASSLGVEGVQTQY
TRBD2 TRBV19 ASTVTSGGRETQY
. TRBV7-8 ASSSQTANTEAF
. TRBV4-2 ASSLTVWNEKLF
TRBD1 TRBV6-5 ASSLGQGSSPLH
. TRBV7-8 ASSSDFLSYEQY
TRBD2 TRBV5-1 ASSSSGLAGATTDTQY
TRBD1 TRBV7-2 ASSLNRKDRGRAGELF
. TRBV11-2 ASSLAPGLGNTIY